A selection of T cell receptor beta chains follows, all from one sample in a study of memory CD4+ T cells and cytomegalovirus serostatus. TCRdb keeps only in-frame clones here, not all; method: immunoSEQ multiplex PCR. The sample lists about 45,000 clones, under 80% occurring once. The sequencing sample was made of memory CD4+ T cells from blood. The receptors were sampled from an adult in good health and CMV-seronegative. CDR3s include the opening cysteine and the closing phenylalanine or tryptophan. The order of the fields is V gene, CDR3 protein.

>TRBV19
CASSSGLVWEQFF
>TRBV9
CASSVGLALNTGELFF
>TRBV6-5
CASRDSSEKLFF
>TRBV11-2
CASSLEGELFF
>TRBV5-8
CASSPDGDLNYGYTF
>TRBV11-3
CASSLEGRGGEVGYTF
>TRBV7-2
CASSPMTSFYEQYF
>TRBV11-2
CASSSRTAYEQYF
>TRBV20-1
CSASFRDEQYF
>TRBV6-1
CASSEADRAGYGYTF
>TRBV2
CASRPFRNTEAFF
>TRBV6-1
CASLAGLGNQPQHF
>TRBV10-3
CAISPEGTQYF
>TRBV20-1
CKNTEAFF
>TRBV19
CASSTTGTRGSQPQHF
>TRBV6-1
CASSDPKGRDNEKLFF
>TRBV18
CASSPPRTGKETQYF
>TRBV7-9
CASSPRGTSGPRGNEQFF
>TRBV10-3
CAISEGATDTQYF
>TRBV6-1
CATLRAGNTGELFF
>TRBV13
CASSLIQNSPLHF
>TRBV6-6
CASSTQSGGTNYGYTF
>TRBV2
CASSEPASHGGRQETQYF
>TRBV6-6
CASSYSGGRDEYGYTF
>TRBV5-4
CASSLISGQETQYF
>TRBV6-5
CASSYWGQGSYREQFF
>TRBV30
CAWSVQTPSYGYTF
>TRBV27
CASNIQGIPNTEAFF
>TRBV29-1
CSVGQGGNTGELFF
>TRBV14
CASTPIGSNQPQHF
>TRBV19
CASTGTANEKLFF
>TRBV30
CASLRDLNTEAFF
>TRBV15
CATRRGGRTTSTDTQYF
>TRBV9
CASSPITGFSTDTQYF
>TRBV6-5
CASSISRDSFYEQYF
>TRBV28
CASGLRQGAYEQYF
>TRBV5-1
CASSLGARNEQFF
>TRBV6-5
CASSPKRFSGGYTF
>TRBV5-4
CASSSLDWGPSTDTQYF
>TRBV5-1
CASSWTGANTEAFF
>TRBV7-2
CASSLDLNYGYTF
>TRBV7-9
CASSLRTGVNGELFF
>TRBV5-4
CASSRDRRVYGYTF
>TRBV5-1
CASSLVGSSGANVLTF